Listed below are T cell receptor beta chains from one sample, sequenced in a study of siplizumab effects on memory and regulatory T cells. TCRdb's table, derived via immunoSEQ multiplex PCR, lists solely in-frame clones and lacks some. Of about 100,000 clones in the sample, about 94% were seen once. Sequencing input: non-Treg CD4+ T cells sorted from blood. All receptors come from a human donor in good health. Each CDR3 is given with its conserved first and last residue. Fields, in order: CDR3 protein, CDR3 DNA, D gene, V gene, clone size, J gene. The D gene is left open where the match is weak. Size is omitted from some rows. Given values are once, few, many or a class for expanded clones.

CATSTQLGQIYEQYF | TGTGCCACCTCCACACAACTCGGACAGATCTACGAGCAGTACTTC | - | TRBV2 | - | TRBJ2-7
CASRDGLERRRGTDTQYF | TGTGCCAGCAGGGATGGACTCGAGCGGAGGCGCGGCACAGATACGCAGTATTTT | - | TRBV6-4 | - | TRBJ2-3
CATGQGGNQPQHF | TGTGCCACCGGACAGGGGGGTAATCAGCCCCAGCATTTT | - | TRBV21-1 | - | TRBJ1-5
CASSQAGGVTGELFF | TGCGCCAGCAGTCAAGCGGGAGGGGTCACCGGGGAGCTGTTTTTT | TRBD2 | TRBV10-2 | - | TRBJ2-2
CASSPEGDSPLHF | TGTGCCAGCTCACCGGAAGGGGATTCACCCCTCCACTTT | - | TRBV18 | - | TRBJ1-6
CASSLRLAGRFSLVHEQFF | TGTGCCAGCAGCTTAAGACTAGCGGGGCGGTTCTCGCTGGTCCATGAGCAGTTCTTC | - | TRBV21-1 | - | TRBJ2-1
CASSSGTGSYSNQPQHF | TGTGCCAGCTCGTCCGGGACAGGGTCGTATAGCAATCAGCCCCAGCATTTT | TRBD1 | TRBV18 | - | TRBJ1-5
CASSLGFVEETQYF | TGCGCCAGCAGCTTGGGTTTTGTAGAAGAGACCCAGTACTTC | - | TRBV5-1 | - | TRBJ2-5
CASWDVNEQFF | TGTGCCAGCTGGGATGTGAATGAGCAGTTCTTC | - | TRBV6-5 | - | TRBJ2-1
CASSPGTSGSYREQYF | TGTGCCAGCAGTCCCGGCACTAGCGGGAGTTACAGGGAGCAGTACTTC | TRBD2 | TRBV27 | - | TRBJ2-7
CASSESGGGTQYF | TGTGCCAGCAGTGAAAGTGGGGGTGGGACCCAGTACTTC | - | TRBV6-1 | - | TRBJ2-5
CASSTNRDRQETQYF | TGTGCCAGCAGCACGAACCGGGACAGGCAAGAGACCCAGTACTTC | - | TRBV21-1 | - | TRBJ2-5
CASILDRAYNEQFF | TGTGCCAGCATCTTGGACAGAGCCTACAATGAGCAGTTCTTC | - | TRBV2 | once | TRBJ2-1
CASSYESRTHEQFF | TGTGCCAGCAGTTACGAATCCCGTACACATGAGCAGTTCTTC | - | TRBV6-5 | - | TRBJ2-1
CSASAPDRGNVEAFF | TGCAGCGCCTCCGCCCCGGACAGGGGTAATGTTGAAGCTTTCTTT | TRBD1 | TRBV29-1 | once | TRBJ1-1
CASSGQPGQGAGEQYF | TGTGCCAGCAGTGGACAGCCGGGACAGGGGGCTGGCGAGCAGTACTTC | TRBD1 | TRBV6-1 | - | TRBJ2-7
CASSWIGTSGIAPYYEQYF | TGTGCCAGCAGTTGGATCGGGACTAGCGGGATCGCACCCTACTACGAGCAGTACTTC | TRBD2 | TRBV27 | - | TRBJ2-7
CASSLPGLAGGRGGELFF | TGTGCCAGCAGCTTACCAGGACTAGCGGGAGGACGAGGCGGGGAGCTGTTTTTT | TRBD2 | TRBV7-3 | once | TRBJ2-2
CASSLKTGTGGTGELFF | TGCGCCAGCAGCCTCAAAACCGGGACAGGGGGCACCGGGGAGCTGTTTTTT | TRBD1 | TRBV4-1 | - | TRBJ2-2
CASRADTQYF | TGTGCCAGCAGAGCAGATACGCAGTATTTT | - | TRBV7-9 | - | TRBJ2-3
CASSFGIQETQYF | TGTGCCAGCAGTTTCGGTATTCAAGAGACCCAGTACTTC | - | TRBV28 | - | TRBJ2-5
CASSLVRTDDEAFF | TGCGCCAGCAGCTTGGTTAGGACAGATGATGAAGCTTTCTTT | - | TRBV5-1 | - | TRBJ1-1
CASSPGGAGEETQYF | TGCGCCAGCAGCCCAGGGGGAGCGGGCGAGGAGACCCAGTACTTC | - | TRBV4-1 | - | TRBJ2-5
CASSAGQYGYTF | TGTGCCAGCAGTGCAGGACAATATGGCTACACCTTC | - | TRBV2 | few | TRBJ1-2
CASAIRGRTLGTQYF | TGTGCCAGCGCCATTCGGGGACGGACCCTAGGGACCCAGTACTTC | - | TRBV6-5 | - | TRBJ2-5
CASSKNRGETQYF | TGTGCCAGTAGTAAAAACAGGGGGGAGACCCAGTACTTC | TRBD1 | TRBV19 | - | TRBJ2-5
CASSPADRPSTDTQYF | TGTGCCAGCAGTCCCGCCGATCGACCCAGCACAGATACGCAGTATTTT | - | TRBV28 | - | TRBJ2-3
CASSFAGSQETQYF | TGTGCCAGCAGTTTCGCGGGATCCCAAGAGACCCAGTACTTC | - | TRBV27 | - | TRBJ2-5
CASSKWTGRYGYTF | TGTGCCAGCAGCAAATGGACAGGGCGCTATGGCTACACCTTC | - | TRBV21-1 | - | TRBJ1-2